This TCR beta chain was captured by sequencing in a study of memory CD4+ T cells and cytomegalovirus serostatus (dated by TCRdb to about 2019). Background for the entire study: The roughly 35 healthy Belgian adults in the cohort included 9 who were CMV seropositive and approximately 25 who were CMV seronegative. To replicate a published TCR-based CMV serostatus classifier, the researchers sequenced the CD4+ memory TCRbeta repertoires of a Belgian cohort whose cytomegalovirus serostatus was known.

With respect to this clone: This clone's antigen is unknown. No much larger clone exists at a distance of one base, and base qualities are not known.

Paper-wide results and their limitations: The original-framework classifier achieved a median bootstrapped AUC of about 0.95 with a 95% CI of 0.76-1.00 on the Belgian cohort. Among the 160 or so previously reported CMV-associated TCRbeta sequences, 67 showed up in the CD4+ memory repertoires, with each one found in between one and five individuals. Unlike the original study, which covered naive and memory CD4+ and CD8+ populations, the Belgian study sequenced only CD4+CD45RO+ memory cells. The results were read as suggesting that the CMV-associated TCR signature is, for the most part, present in the CD4+ memory repertoire. For predicting CMV serostatus, the median bootstrapped AUC was approximately 0.95 using the original framework and over 0.9 using a US-trained random forest.

The Quick-DNA Microprep Kit was used to extract genomic DNA from the sorted cells. TCRbeta DNA was amplified with the immunoSEQ hsTCRbeta kit following the manufacturer's protocol. TCRbeta libraries were sequenced on an Illumina MiSeq instrument. The paper's data handling went like this. Following removal of out-of-frame sequences, 2 million to 2.5 million distinct TCRbeta sequences were retained, with an average of approximately 69,000 per individual. Two values were used to score each individual: the count of over 150 previously reported CMV-associated TCRbeta sequences and the total count of productive distinct TCRbeta sequences. A beta-binomial model was reimplemented in Python, and random forests from scikit-learn, run with default parameters, were trained on data from the US cohort. Classifier performance on the Belgian cohort was reported as the median AUC with percentile confidence intervals calculated over 10,000 bootstrap iterations. This immuneACCESS table, as held by TCRdb, lists in-frame sequences with V and J called but not all clones. Of the missing ones, under half trace to an unresolved V gene in checked studies; the others have no known cause. The V and J calls and clone size come from that table; D and trimming were worked out from the DNA. The sample contains about 27,000 clones, 70% to 80% of them found a single time. Together, the top ten hold 0.85% to 1.1% of the sample.

A FACSAria II was used to sort memory CD4+ T cells, defined as single viable CD3+CD4+CD8-CD45RO+ cells. To determine CMV serostatus, a Roche Elecsys assay was used that detects serum IgG against CMV pp150, pp28, p38 and p52. After the samples were thawed, total CD4+ T cells were enriched through positive selection using CD4 magnetic microbeads. The samples came from a different study that was designed specifically to examine the CD4+ T cell memory repertoire. Peripheral blood mononuclear cells were isolated and cryopreserved according to standard operating procedures, and serum was stored at -80 degrees C. The staining relied on CD3-PerCP (BW264/56), CD4-APC (RPA-T4), CD45RO-PE (UCHT1) and CD8-Pacific Orange (3B5) antibodies, and Sytox blue was used to exclude non-viable cells. Including cysteine and phenylalanine, the CDR3 has 15 amino acids. Only CDR3 DNA remains: 45 bases, in frame from the first base. CDR1 LGHNT and CDR2 FRNRAP were looked up in the germline V gene. The junction shows trimming of 6 bases on V and 5 bases on J, and the gene matches do not reach 9 bases of it.

The receptor's source is an adult in good health and CMV-seronegative. Sequenced sample: memory CD4+ T cells from blood. The chain is made from TRBV12-5 and TRBJ2-1, with 8 junctional bases fitting TRBD2. The DNA reads TGTGCTAGTGGCCTACTAGCGGCAGGGCACAATGAGCAGTTCTTC. This codes for CASGLLAAGHNEQFF.